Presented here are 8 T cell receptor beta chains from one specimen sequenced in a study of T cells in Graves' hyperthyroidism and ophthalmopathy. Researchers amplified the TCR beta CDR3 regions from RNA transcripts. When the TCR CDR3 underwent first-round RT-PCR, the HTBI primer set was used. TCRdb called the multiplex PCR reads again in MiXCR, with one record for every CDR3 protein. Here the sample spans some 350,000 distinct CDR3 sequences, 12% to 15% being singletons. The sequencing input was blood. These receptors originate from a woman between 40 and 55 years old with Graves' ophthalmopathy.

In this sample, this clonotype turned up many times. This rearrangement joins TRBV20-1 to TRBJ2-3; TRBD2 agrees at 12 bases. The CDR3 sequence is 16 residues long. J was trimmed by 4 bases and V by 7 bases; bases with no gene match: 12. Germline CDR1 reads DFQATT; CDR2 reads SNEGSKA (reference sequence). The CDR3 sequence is CSVPPRLAGVADTQYF. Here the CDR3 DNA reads TGCAGTGTCCCACCGCGACTAGCGGGAGTCGCAGATACGCAGTATTTT.

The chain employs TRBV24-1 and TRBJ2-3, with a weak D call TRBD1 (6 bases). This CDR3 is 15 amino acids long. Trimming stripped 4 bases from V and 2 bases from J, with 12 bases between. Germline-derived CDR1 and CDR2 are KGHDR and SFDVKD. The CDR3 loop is CATSEGRDTTDTQYF. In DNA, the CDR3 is TGTGCCACCAGTGAAGGCCGGGACACCACAGATACGCAGTATTTT.

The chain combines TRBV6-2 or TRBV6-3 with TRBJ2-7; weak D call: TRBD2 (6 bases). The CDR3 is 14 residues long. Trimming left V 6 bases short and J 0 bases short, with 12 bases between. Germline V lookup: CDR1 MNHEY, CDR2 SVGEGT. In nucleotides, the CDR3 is TGTGCCAGCAGGCGGGCGGGGAGCTCCTACGAGCAGTACGTC. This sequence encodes CASRRAGSSYEQYV.

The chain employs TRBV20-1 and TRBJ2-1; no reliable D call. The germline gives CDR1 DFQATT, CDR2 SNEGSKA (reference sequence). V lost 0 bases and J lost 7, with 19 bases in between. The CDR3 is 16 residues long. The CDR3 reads CSARDIGVPSRNEQFF. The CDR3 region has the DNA TGCAGTGCTAGAGATATTGGAGTCCCCAGCCGGAATGAGCAGTTCTTC.

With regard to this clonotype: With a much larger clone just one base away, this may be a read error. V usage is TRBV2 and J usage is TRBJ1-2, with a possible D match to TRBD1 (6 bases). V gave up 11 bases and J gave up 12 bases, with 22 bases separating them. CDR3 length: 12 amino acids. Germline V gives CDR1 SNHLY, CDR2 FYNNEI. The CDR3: CASQSTPGGHTF. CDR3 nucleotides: TGTGCCTCCCAGAGTACCCCCGGGGGCCACACCTTC.

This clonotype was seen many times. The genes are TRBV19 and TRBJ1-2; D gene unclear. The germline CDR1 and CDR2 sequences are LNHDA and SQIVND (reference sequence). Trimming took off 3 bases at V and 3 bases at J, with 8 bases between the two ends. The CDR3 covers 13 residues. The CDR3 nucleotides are TGTGCCAGTAGTATGTCTAAACACTATGGCTACACCTTC. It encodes CASSMSKHYGYTF.

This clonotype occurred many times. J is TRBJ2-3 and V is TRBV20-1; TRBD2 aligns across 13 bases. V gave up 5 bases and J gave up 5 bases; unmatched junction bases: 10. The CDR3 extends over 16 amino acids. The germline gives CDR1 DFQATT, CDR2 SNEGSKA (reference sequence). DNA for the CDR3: TGCAGTGCTCATCGGACTAGCGGGGGTGTAAAAGATACGCAGTATTTT. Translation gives CSAHRTSGGVKDTQYF.

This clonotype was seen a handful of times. The CDR3 loop reads CASRGQSYEQYF. DNA of the CDR3: TGTGCCAGCAGAGGACAGAGCTACGAGCAGTACTTC. The chain combines TRBV27 with TRBJ2-7; weak D call: TRBD1 (6 bases). The CDR3 covers 12 residues. Germline CDR1 is MNHEY and CDR2 is SMNVEV (reference sequence). The V gene lost 6 bases and the J gene lost 3 bases, with 9 bases spanning the gap.